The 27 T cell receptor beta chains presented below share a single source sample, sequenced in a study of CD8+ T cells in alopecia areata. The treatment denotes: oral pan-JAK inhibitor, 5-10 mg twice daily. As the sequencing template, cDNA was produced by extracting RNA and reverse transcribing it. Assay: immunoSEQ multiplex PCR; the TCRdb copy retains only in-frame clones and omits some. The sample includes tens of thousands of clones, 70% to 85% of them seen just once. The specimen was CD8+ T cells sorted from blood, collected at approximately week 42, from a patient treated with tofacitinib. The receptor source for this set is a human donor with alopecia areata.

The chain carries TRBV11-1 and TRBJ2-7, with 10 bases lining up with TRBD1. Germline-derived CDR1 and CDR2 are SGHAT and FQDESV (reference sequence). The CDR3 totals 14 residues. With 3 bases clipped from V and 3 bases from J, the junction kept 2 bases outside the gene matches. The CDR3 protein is CASSLGQGYYEQYF. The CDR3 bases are TGTGCCAGCAGCTTGGGACAGGGGTACTACGAGCAGTACTTC.

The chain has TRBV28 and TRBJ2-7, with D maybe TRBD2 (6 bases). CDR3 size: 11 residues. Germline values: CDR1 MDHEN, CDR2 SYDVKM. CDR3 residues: CEIQRGYEQYF. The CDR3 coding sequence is TGTGAGATCCAACGGGGGTACGAGCAGTACTTC.

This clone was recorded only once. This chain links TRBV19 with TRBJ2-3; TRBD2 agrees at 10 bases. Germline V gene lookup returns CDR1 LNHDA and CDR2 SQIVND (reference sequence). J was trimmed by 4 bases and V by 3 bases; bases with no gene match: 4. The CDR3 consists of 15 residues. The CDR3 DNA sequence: TGTGCCAGTAGTATGAGCGGGGGGGCCCCAGATACGCAGTATTTT. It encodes CASSMSGGAPDTQYF.

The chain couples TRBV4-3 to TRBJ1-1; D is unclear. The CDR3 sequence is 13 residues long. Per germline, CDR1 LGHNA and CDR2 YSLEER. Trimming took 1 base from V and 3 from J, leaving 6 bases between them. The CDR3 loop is CASSQALYTEAFF. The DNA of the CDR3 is TGCGCCAGCAGCCAAGCTTTGTACACTGAAGCTTTCTTT.

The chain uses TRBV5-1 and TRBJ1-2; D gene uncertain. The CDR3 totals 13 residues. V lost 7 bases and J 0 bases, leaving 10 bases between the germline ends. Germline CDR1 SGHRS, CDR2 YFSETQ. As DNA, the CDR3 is TGCGCCAGCCGGGATACAGCTAACTATGGCTACACCTTC. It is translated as CASRDTANYGYTF.

CDR3 coding DNA: TGTGCCAGCAGCCCTCCTCCGGGGGATGTTTTCTACGAGCAGTACTTC. It codes for CASSPPPGDVFYEQYF. This chain uses TRBV7-2 with TRBJ2-7; a weak D match, TRBD2 (6 bases). V was pared by 5 bases and J by 3 bases, with 20 bases between. The CDR3 loop spans 16 amino acids. Germline CDR1 and CDR2: SGHTA and FQGNSA. The whole variable domain, remainder taken from reference TRBV7-2 and TRBJ2-7, is GAGVSQSPSNKVTEKGKDVELRCDPISGHTALYWYRQSLGQGLEFLIYFQGNSAPDKSGLPSDRFSAERTGGSVSTLTIQRTQQEDSAVYLCASSPPPGDVFYEQYFGPGTRLTVT.

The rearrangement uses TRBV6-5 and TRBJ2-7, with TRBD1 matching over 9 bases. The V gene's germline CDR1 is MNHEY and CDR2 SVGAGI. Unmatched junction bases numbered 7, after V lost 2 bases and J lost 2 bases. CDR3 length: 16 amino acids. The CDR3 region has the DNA TGTGCCAGCAGTTACGGCCCCCGGGACAGGGCCTACGAGCAGTACTTC. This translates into CASSYGPRDRAYEQYF.

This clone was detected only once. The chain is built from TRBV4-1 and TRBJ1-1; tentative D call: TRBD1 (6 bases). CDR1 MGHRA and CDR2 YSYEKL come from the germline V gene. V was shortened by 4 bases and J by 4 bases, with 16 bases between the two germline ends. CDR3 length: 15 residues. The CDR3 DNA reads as TGCGCCAGCAGCCTCGTACAGGGTGGGAGCACTGAAGCTTTCTTT. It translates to CASSLVQGGSTEAFF.

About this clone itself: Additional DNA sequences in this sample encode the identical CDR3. The CDR3 region is CASSLGTEAFF. CDR3 sequence (DNA): TGTGCCAGCAGCTTGGGAACTGAAGCTTTCTTT. This sequence joins TRBV11-2 and TRBJ1-1; D unresolved. Trimming cost V 3 bases and J 5 bases, with 4 bases left between them. The CDR3 has 11 residues. From germline, CDR1 is SGHAT and CDR2 FQNNGV.

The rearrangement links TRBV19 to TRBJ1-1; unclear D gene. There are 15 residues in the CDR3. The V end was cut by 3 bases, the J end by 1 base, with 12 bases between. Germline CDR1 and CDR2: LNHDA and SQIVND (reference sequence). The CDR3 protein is CASSIPVKKNTEAFF. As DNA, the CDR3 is TGTGCCAGTAGTATCCCGGTAAAAAAGAACACTGAAGCTTTCTTT.

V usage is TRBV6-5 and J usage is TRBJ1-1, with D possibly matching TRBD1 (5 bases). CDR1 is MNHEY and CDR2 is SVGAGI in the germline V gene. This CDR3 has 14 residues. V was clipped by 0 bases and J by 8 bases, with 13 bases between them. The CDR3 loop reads CASSYSMSRVEAFF. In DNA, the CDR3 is TGTGCCAGCAGTTACTCGATGAGCAGGGTCGAAGCTTTCTTT.

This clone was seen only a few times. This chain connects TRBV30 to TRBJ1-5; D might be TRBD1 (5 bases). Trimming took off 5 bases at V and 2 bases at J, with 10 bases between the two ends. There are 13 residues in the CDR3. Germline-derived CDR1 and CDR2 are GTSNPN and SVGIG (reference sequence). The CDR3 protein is CAWAMGRNQPQHF. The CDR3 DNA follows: TGTGCCTGGGCGATGGGGCGCAATCAGCCCCAGCATTTT.

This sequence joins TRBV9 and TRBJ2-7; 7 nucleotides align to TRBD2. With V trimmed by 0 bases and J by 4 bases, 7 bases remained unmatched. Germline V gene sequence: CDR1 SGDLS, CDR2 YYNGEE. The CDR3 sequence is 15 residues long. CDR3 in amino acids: CASSVAGLHSYEQYF. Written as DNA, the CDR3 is TGTGCCAGCAGCGTAGCGGGACTACACTCATACGAGCAGTACTTC.

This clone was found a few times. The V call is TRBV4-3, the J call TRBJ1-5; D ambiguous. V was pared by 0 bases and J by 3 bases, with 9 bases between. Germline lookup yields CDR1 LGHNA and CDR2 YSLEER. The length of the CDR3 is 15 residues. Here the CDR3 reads CASSQDRFANQPQHF. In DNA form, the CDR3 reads TGCGCCAGCAGCCAAGATCGTTTCGCCAATCAGCCCCAGCATTTT.

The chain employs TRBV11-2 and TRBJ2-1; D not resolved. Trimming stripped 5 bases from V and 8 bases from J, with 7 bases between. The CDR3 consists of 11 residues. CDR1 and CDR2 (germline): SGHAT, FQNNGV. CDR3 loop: CASSVGDEQFF. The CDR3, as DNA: TGTGCCAGCAGCGTCGGCGATGAGCAGTTCTTC.

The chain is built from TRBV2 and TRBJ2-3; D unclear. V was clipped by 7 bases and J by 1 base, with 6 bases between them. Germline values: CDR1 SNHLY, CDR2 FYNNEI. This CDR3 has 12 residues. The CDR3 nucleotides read TGTGCCAGCACCCCACGCACAGATACGCAGTATTTT. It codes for CASTPRTDTQYF.

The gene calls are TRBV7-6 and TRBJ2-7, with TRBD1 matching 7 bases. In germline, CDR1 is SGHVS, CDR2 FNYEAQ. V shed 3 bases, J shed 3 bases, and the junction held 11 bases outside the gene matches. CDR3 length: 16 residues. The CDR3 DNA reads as TGTGCCAGCAGCTTTGAGACAGGGATGGACAGCTACGAGCAGTACTTC. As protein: CASSFETGMDSYEQYF.

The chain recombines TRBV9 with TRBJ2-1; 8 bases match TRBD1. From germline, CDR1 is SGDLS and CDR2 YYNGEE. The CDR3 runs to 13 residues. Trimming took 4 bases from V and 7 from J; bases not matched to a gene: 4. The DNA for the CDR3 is TGTGCCAGCAGCCCCCGACAGGGGAATGAGCAGTTCTTC. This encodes CASSPRQGNEQFF.

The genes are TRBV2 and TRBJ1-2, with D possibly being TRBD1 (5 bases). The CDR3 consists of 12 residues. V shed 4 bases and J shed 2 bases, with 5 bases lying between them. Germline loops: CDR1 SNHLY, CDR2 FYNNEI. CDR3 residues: CASSGGNYGYTF. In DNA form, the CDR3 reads TGTGCCAGCAGTGGGGGGAACTATGGCTACACCTTC.

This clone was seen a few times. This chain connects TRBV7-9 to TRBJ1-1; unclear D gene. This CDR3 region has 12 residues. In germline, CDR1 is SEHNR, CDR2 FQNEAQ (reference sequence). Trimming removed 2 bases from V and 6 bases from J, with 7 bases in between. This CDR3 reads CASSLNVAEAFF. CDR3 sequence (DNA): TGTGCCAGCAGCTTAAACGTAGCTGAAGCTTTCTTT.

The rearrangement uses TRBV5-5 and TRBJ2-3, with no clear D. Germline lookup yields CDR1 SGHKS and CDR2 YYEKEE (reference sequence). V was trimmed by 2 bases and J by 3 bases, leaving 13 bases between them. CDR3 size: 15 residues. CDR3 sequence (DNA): TGTGCCAGCAGCTTTGTTGGTGGTAGAACAGATACGCAGTATTTT. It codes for CASSFVGGRTDTQYF.

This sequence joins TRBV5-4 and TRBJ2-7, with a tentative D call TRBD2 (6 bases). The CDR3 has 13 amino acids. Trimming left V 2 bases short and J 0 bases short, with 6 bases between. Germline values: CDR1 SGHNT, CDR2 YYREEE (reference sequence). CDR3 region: CASSFGSSYEQYF. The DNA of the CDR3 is TGTGCCAGCAGCTTCGGGAGCTCCTACGAGCAGTACTTC.

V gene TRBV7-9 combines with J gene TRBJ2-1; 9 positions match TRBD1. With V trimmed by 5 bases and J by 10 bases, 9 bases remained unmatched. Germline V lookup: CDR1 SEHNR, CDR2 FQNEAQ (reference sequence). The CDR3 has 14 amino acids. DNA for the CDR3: TGTGCCAGCAGCCTACAGGGGGCCTTTTGGGAGCAGTTCTTC. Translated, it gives CASSLQGAFWEQFF. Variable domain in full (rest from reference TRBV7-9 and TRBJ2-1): DTGVSQNPRHKITKRGQNVTFRCDPISEHNRLYWYRQTLGQGPEFLTYFQNEAQLEKSRLLSDRFSAERPKGSFSTLEIQRTEQGDSAMYLCASSLQGAFWEQFFGPGTRLTVL.

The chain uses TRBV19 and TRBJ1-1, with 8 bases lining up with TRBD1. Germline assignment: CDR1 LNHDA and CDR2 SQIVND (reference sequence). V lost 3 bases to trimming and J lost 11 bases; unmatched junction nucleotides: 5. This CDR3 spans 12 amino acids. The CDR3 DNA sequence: TGTGCCAGTAGTATTGGAGGACAGGGCGCTTTCTTT. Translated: CASSIGGQGAFF. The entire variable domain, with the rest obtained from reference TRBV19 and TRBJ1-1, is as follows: DGGITQSPKYLFRKEGQNVTLSCEQNLNHDAMYWYRQDPGQGLRLIYYSQIVNDFQKGDIAEGYSVSREKKESFPLTVTSAQKNPTAFYLCASSIGGQGAFFGQGTRLTVV.

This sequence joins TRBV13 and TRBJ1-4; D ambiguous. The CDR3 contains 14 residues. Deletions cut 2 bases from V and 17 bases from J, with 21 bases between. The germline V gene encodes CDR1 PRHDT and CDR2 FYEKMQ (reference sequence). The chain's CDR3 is CASSLRSGSDPLFF. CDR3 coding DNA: TGTGCCAGCAGCTTAAGGTCGGGCAGCGACCCGTTATTTTTT.

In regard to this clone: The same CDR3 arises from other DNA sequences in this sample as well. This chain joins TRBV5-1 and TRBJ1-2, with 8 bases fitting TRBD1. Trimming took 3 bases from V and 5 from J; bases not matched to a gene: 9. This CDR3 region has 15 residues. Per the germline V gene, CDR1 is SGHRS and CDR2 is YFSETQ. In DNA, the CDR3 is TGCGCCAGCAGCTCTTCCGGGACAGGCTTTTATGGCTACACCTTC. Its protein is CASSSSGTGFYGYTF.

CDR3 sequence: CASSQRDSASYEQYF. The CDR3 DNA reads as TGCGCCAGCAGCCAACGGGACAGTGCCTCCTACGAGCAGTACTTC. This chain links TRBV4-1 with TRBJ2-7; TRBD1 aligns across 7 bases. The V gene end was trimmed by 2 bases and the J gene end by 0 bases; junction bases not matched to a gene: 4. The CDR3 length is 15 residues. CDR1 and CDR2 from the germline V gene are MGHRA and YSYEKL.